The 10 T cell receptor beta chains below were found in one sample sequenced in a study of T cell responses to AZD1222 COVID-19 vaccine (dated by TCRdb to about 2021). The library was prepared using the immunoSEQ multiplex PCR assay. Held by TCRdb, this immuneACCESS table contains in-frame sequences only and omits some clones. Under half of the omission traces to an unresolved V gene where checked; the cause of the rest is unknown. This sample lists roughly 110,000 clones; about 93% were detected once. The leading ten clones occupy 5% to 7.5% of the sample. The sample's time point label is to be understood as: about 28 days (+/-7) after the second vaccine dose. The input for sequencing was peripheral blood, taken 28 days after the second AZD1222 dose. These receptors came from an adult who received the AZD1222 COVID-19 vaccine.

The chain employs TRBV6-1 and TRBJ1-2; weak D call: TRBD1 (5 bases). V was pared by 2 bases and J by 6 bases, with 10 bases between. The CDR3 loop spans 13 amino acids. CDR1 MNHNS and CDR2 SASEGT come from the germline V gene. CDR3 sequence (DNA): TGTGCCAGCAGTGAATCGGGGGTCGATGGCTACACCTTC. It is translated as CASSESGVDGYTF.

The rearrangement uses TRBV5-6 and TRBJ2-2; D gene ambiguous. CDR1 and CDR2 from the germline V gene are SGHDT and YYEEEE. V shed 2 bases and J shed 5 bases, with 4 bases lying between them. This CDR3 comprises 12 residues. The CDR3, as DNA: TGTGCCAGCAGCTTCTCGACCGGGGAGCTGTTTTTT. Translated, it gives CASSFSTGELFF. Based on the CDR3 plus reference TRBV5-6 and TRBJ2-2, the full variable domain is DAGVTQSPTHLIKTRGQQVTLRCSPKSGHDTVSWYQQALGQGPQFIFQYYEEEERQRGNFPDRFSGHQFPNYSSELNVNALLLGDSALYLCASSFSTGELFFGEGSRLTVL.

This clone occurred once. This chain links TRBV15 with TRBJ1-1; D ambiguous. Germline CDR1 reads LNHNV; CDR2 reads YYDKDF (reference sequence). The germline V and J ends were trimmed by 5 bases and 6 bases, with 22 bases remaining between them. CDR3 length: 16 residues. CDR3 DNA: TGTGCCACCAGCGAGTCCCTCTACCGCCTAAATTCTGAAGCTTTCTTT. It translates to CATSESLYRLNSEAFF. The entire variable domain, with the rest obtained from reference TRBV15 and TRBJ1-1, is as follows: DAMVIQNPRYQVTQFGKPVTLSCSQTLNHNVMYWYQQKSSQAPKLLFHYYDKDFNNEADTPDNFQSRRPNTSFCFLDIRSPGLGDTAMYLCATSESLYRLNSEAFFGQGTRLTVV.

This chain joins TRBV6-1 and TRBJ1-1, with no clear D. Germline loops: CDR1 MNHNS, CDR2 SASEGT. The CDR3 runs 14 residues. Trimming removed 2 bases at V and 6 bases at J, with 13 bases between. The CDR3 DNA sequence: TGTGCCAGCAGTGAACTAAGTGGAGGGTCTGAAGCTTTCTTT. This sequence encodes CASSELSGGSEAFF.

The chain joins TRBV4-1 to TRBJ1-1; 9 nucleotides line up with TRBD1. V gave up 7 bases and J gave up 1 base; unmatched junction bases: 7. CDR3 size: 15 residues. CDR1 and CDR2 from the germline V gene are MGHRA and YSYEKL. CDR3 sequence reads: CASMTGGTENTEAFF. DNA of the CDR3: TGCGCCAGCATGACAGGGGGGACTGAGAACACTGAAGCTTTCTTT.

The genes are TRBV5-4 and TRBJ2-3, with TRBD2 identical over 8 bases. The CDR3 sequence is 14 residues long. The V gene's germline CDR1 is SGHNT and CDR2 YYREEE (reference sequence). The V gene end was trimmed by 2 bases and the J gene end by 5 bases; junction bases not matched to a gene: 4. This CDR3 reads CASSLAGVGDTQYF. The CDR3 DNA sequence: TGTGCCAGCAGCTTAGCGGGAGTGGGAGATACGCAGTATTTT.

V and J are TRBV2 and TRBJ2-1, with TRBD1 identical over 9 bases. CDR3 length equals 13 residues. Germline CDR1 reads SNHLY; CDR2 reads FYNNEI. V lost 6 bases and J lost 4; bases outside the gene matches: 1. This CDR3 is CASRQGAYNEQFF. The CDR3 DNA is TGTGCCAGCAGACAGGGGGCTTACAATGAGCAGTTCTTC.

The V and J genes are TRBV21-1 and TRBJ1-5. TRBV21-1 is listed as a pseudogene. CDR3 size: 15 residues. This chain's CDR3 is CASSKGGGRAKPQHF. CDR3 nucleotides: TGTGCCAGCAGCAAAGGGGGGGGCAGGGCTAAGCCCCAGCATTTT.

The chain carries TRBV5-6 and TRBJ1-1; 9 bases line up with TRBD1. The CDR3 runs 15 residues. The trim removed 5 bases at V and 6 bases at J, leaving 11 bases unmatched. Germline CDR1 SGHDT, CDR2 YYEEEE. The CDR3 DNA is TGTGCCAGCAGGGACGAGTGGGACAGGGCCTCTGAAGCTTTCTTT. Amino acid sequence: CASRDEWDRASEAFF.

The chain is built from TRBV5-1 and TRBJ2-7; 8 bases match TRBD2. Trimming removed 1 base from V and 3 bases from J; junction bases left unmatched: 6. This CDR3 comprises 15 residues. Germline CDR1 is SGHRS and CDR2 is YFSETQ. The DNA for the CDR3 is TGCGCCAGCAGCTTGAGCACTAGCGGACTCTACGAGCAGTACTTC. Protein: CASSLSTSGLYEQYF.